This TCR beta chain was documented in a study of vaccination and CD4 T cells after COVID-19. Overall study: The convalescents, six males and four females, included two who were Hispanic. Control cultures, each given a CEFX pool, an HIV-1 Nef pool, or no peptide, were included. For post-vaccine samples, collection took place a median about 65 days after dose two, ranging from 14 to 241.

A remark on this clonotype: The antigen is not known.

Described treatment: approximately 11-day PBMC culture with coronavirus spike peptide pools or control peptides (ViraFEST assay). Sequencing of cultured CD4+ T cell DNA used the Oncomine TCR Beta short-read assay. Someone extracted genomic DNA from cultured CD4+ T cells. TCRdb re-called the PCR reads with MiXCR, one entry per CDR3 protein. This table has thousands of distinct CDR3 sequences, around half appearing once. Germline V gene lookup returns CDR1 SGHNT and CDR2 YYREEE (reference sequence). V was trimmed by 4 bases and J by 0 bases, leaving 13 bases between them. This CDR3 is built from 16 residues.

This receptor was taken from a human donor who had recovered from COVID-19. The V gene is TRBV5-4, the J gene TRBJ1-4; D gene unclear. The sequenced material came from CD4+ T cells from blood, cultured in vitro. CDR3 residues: CASSRGGRATNEKLFF. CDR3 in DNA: TGTGCCAGCAGCCGGGGAGGAAGGGCAACTAATGAAAAACTGTTTTTT.